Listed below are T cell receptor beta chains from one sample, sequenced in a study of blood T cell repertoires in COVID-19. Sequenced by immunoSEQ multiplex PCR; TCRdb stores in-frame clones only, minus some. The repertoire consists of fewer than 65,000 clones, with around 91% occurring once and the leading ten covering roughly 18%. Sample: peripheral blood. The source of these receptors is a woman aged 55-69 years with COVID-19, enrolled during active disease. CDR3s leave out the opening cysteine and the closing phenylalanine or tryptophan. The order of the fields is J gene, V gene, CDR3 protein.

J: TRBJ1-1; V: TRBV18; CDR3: ASSSYGGVEAF
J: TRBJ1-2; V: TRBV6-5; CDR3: ASRRRQVYGYT
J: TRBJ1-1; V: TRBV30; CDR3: AWRTGGGTEAF
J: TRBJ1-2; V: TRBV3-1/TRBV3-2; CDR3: ASSLLAGGDYGYT
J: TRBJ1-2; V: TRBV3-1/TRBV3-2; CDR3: ASSQLPTVGYT
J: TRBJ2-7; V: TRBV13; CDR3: ASGLAGSYEQY
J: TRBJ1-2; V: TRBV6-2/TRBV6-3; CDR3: ASSYEGAYGYT
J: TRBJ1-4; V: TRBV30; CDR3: AWSVRVSEKLF
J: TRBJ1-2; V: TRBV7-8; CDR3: ASSLAGGPHGYT
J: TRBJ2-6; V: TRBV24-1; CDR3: ATSDPDRTGANVLT
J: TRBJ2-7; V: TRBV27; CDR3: ASSSPGYEQY
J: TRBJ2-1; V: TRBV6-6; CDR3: ASSPSGGSYNEQF
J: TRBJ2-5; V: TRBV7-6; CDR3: ASSLSGRQETQY
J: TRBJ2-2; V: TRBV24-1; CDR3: ATSDRLAAYTGELF
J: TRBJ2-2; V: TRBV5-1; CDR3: ASRRTSTGELF
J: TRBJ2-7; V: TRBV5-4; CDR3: ASSSRAGENEQY
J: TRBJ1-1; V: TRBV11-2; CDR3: ASSLQRGLGAF
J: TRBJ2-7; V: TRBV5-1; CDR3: ASSPYQGASYEQY
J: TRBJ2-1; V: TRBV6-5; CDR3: ASTHGGGRDNEQF
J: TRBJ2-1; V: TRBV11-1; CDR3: ASSSTAGGTNEQF
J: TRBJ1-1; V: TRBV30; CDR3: AWSPNSEAF
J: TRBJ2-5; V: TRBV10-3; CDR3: AISGRQQETQY
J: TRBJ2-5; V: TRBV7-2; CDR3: ASSSDTGAETQY